Sequencing of this T cell receptor (beta chain) was carried out in a study of cytomegalovirus exposure and HLA in healthy donors. CDR1 is MNHEY and CDR2 is SMNVEV in the germline V gene (reference sequence). The CDR3 spans 17 residues. Concerning this clone itself: At one end, the junction sequence differs from germline, possibly due to a read error.

It was with 60 Vbeta and 13 Jbeta primers that the PCR ran. The table came from immunoSEQ multiplex PCR; TCRdb's copy has only in-frame clones and leaves some out. There are over 100,000 clones in the sample; approximately 78% occur only once, and about 7.4% lies in the top ten. Samples came from healthy bone marrow donors. This chain uses TRBV27 with TRBJ2-5, with 11 bases aligning to TRBD2. This TCR was sampled from a woman aged 50 to 60 in good health and CMV-seropositive. Sequencing used PBMCs. CDR3 loop: CASASQGLADNQEAQYF. CDR3 DNA sequence: TGTGCCAGCGCAAGCCAGGGACTAGCGGATAACCAAGAGGCCCAGTACTTC.